This entry describes one T cell receptor (beta chain). The data belong to a study of cytomegalovirus exposure and HLA in healthy donors. The PCR contained 60 Vbeta and 13 Jbeta primers. Using immunoSEQ multiplex PCR, the repertoire was profiled, and TCRdb retains in-frame clones only, with some absent. The data hold about 110,000 clones, with about 64% observed a single time. Germline CDR1 reads SGHTA; CDR2 reads FQGNSA. Trimming left V 2 bases short and J 1 base short, with 10 bases between. The CDR3 length is 15 residues. The sequence came from a female donor in good health and CMV-seronegative. Sequencing was carried out using PBMCs. The chain links TRBV7-2 to TRBJ2-3; perhaps TRBD2 as D (5 bases). The CDR3 DNA sequence: TGTGCCAGCAGCTTATATGGTAGCGGCACAGATACGCAGTATTTT. Its protein product is CASSLYGSGTDTQYF.